This T cell receptor (beta chain) was sequenced during a study of STAT5B mutations in CD4+ large granular lymphocyte leukemia. TCRdb's table, derived via immunoSEQ multiplex PCR, lists solely in-frame clones and lacks some. Of roughly 48,000 clones detected, roughly two thirds appear once; the ten largest clones hold roughly 1.4%. The length of the CDR3 is 18 residues. Germline V lookup: CDR1 ENHRY, CDR2 SYGVKD. V dropped 0 bases and J dropped 0 bases, with 15 bases sitting between them. Healthy controls were blood donor buffy coats. The sample comprised CD4+ T cells from blood buffy coats. The V gene is TRBV10-3, the J gene TRBJ2-1; D is undetermined. The origin of this receptor is a human donor in good health. The CDR3 DNA follows: TGTGCCATCAGTGAGTCCGACGCCTCCAACCCCTCCTACAATGAGCAGTTCTTC. It yields the protein CAISESDASNPSYNEQFF.